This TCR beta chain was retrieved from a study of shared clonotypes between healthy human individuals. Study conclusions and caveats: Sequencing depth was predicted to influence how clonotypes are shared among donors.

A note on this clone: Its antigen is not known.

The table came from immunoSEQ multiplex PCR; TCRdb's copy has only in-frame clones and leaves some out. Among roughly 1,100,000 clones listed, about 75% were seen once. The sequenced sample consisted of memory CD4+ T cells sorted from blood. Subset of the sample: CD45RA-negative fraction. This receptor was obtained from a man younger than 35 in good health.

The CDR3 DNA reads TGCGCCAGCAGCTTGGCAGGGGGTGAAGGCAATCAGCCCCAGCATTTT. This encodes CASSLAGGEGNQPQHF. The chain is built from TRBV5-1 and TRBJ1-5; 7 bases match TRBD1. The CDR3 is 16 amino acids. J lost 2 bases, V lost 0 bases, and 5 bases had no gene match. Germline CDR1 is SGHRS and CDR2 is YFSETQ.